The T cell receptor (beta chain) under discussion was sequenced for a study of cytomegalovirus exposure and HLA in healthy donors. Clones were read by immunoSEQ multiplex PCR, and TCRdb kept only the in-frame ones, dropping some. The data hold about 200,000 clones, with roughly 88% observed a single time. There are 13 residues in the CDR3. Between the trimmed V and J ends, which lost 4 bases and 6 bases, there was a span of 10 bases. Germline values: CDR1 MNHNS, CDR2 SASEGT. The sequenced sample consisted of PBMCs. The sequence was obtained from a woman aged 25 to 39 in good health and CMV-seropositive. The rearrangement links TRBV6-1 to TRBJ1-5; no clear D gene. The DNA of the CDR3 is TGTGCCAGCAGTGGCCAGGTCGGTCAGCCCCAGCATTTT. Amino acid sequence: CASSGQVGQPQHF.